What follows describes a single T cell receptor (beta chain). Its cognate antigen is unknown. This specimen comes from a study of Graves' ophthalmopathy and Graves' hyperthyroidism. Overall study context: Over 18 months of follow-up, stable hyperthyroidism required that no ophthalmopathy appear. The study, taken as a whole, reports: A classifier, a 13-signature model, separated ophthalmopathy from stable hyperthyroidism with more than 85% sensitivity and less than 83% specificity. Ophthalmopathy progression cases were predicted by the model with 70.59% sensitivity and 72.22% specificity.

As diagnostic evidence, clinical symptoms, serum thyroxine, TRAb, thyroid ultrasound and orbital computed tomography were relied upon. Amplified TCR beta CDR3 regions were obtained using RNA transcripts as template. First-round RT-PCR employed HTBI primers, with a second-round multiplex PCR after it. Each CDR3 protein is one row after TCRdb ran MiXCR on the multiplex PCR reads. Among about 550,000 distinct CDR3 sequences listed, less than 45% were seen once. The V gene's germline CDR1 is SQVTM and CDR2 ANQGSEA. V shed 4 bases and J shed 7 bases, with 16 bases lying between them. The CDR3 extends over 13 amino acids.

The sequence was collected from an adult man with Graves' hyperthyroidism. J is TRBJ1-1 and V is TRBV29-1; tentative D call: TRBD1 (6 bases). The sample taken for sequencing was peripheral blood or thyroid tissue (not recorded which). CDR3 DNA: TGCAGCGTTGTGATAGACAGGTACAATGAAGCTTTCTTT. This codes for CSVVIDRYNEAFF. Full variable domain (missing parts from reference TRBV29-1 and TRBJ1-1): SAVISQKPSRDICQRGTSLTIQCQVDSQVTMMFWYRQQPGQSLTLIATANQGSEATYESGFVIDKFPISRPNLTFSTLTVSNMSPEDSSIYLCSVVIDRYNEAFFGQGTRLTVV.